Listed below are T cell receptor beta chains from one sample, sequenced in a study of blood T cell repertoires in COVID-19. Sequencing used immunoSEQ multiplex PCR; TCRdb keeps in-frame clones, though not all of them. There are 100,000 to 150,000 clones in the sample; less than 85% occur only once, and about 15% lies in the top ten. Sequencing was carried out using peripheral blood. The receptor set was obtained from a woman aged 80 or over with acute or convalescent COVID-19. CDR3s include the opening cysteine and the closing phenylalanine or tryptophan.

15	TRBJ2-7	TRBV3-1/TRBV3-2	CASSHQASGDYEQYF
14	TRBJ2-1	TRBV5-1	CASSIWDIDNEQFF
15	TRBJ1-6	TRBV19	CASSIKTGGDSPLHF
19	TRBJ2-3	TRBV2	CASSWAGGNLKSSTDTQYF
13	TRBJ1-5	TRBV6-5	CASSYRGGQPQHF
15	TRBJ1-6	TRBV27	CASSFSQTGIKPLHF
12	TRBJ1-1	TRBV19	CASSQGDTEAFF
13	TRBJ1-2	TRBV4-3	CASSLTGASGYTF
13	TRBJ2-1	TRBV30	CAWSGTLSGEQFF
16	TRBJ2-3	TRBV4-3	CASSPAGALRTDTQYF
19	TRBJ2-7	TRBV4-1	CASSVGGLAGLPRSYEQYF
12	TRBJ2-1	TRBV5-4	CASRIDRNEQFF
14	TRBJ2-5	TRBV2	CASILNRPRETQYF
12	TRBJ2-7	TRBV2	CASTGTPYEQYF
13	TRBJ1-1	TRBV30	CACYRDTNTEAFF
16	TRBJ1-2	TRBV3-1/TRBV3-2	CASSQGWDKSNYGYTF
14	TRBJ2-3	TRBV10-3	CAIGGSATTDTQYF